Listed below are T cell receptor beta chains from one sample, sequenced in a study of blood T cell repertoires in COVID-19. The table came from immunoSEQ multiplex PCR; TCRdb's copy has only in-frame clones and leaves some out. The table records around 140,000 clones, 70% to 90% of them present only once. The sequencing sample was made of PBMCs or T cells enriched from blood (not recorded which). These receptors all come from a woman in her fifties or sixties with acute COVID-19. CDR3s include the opening cysteine and the closing phenylalanine or tryptophan. The order of the fields is clone size, J gene, D gene, CDR3 length, V gene, CDR3 protein, CDR3 DNA. A D gene is named only where the DNA matches it firmly. Only some rows state a clone size, as once, few, many or a class for expanded clones.

>NA|TRBJ2-2|NA|15|TRBV7-2
CASSKNRQVTGELFF
TGTGCCAGCAGCAAAAACCGACAAGTCACCGGGGAGCTGTTTTTT
>NA|TRBJ1-1|NA|14|TRBV4-3
CASSQDSQDYEAFF
TGCGCCAGCAGCCAAGATAGTCAGGATTATGAAGCTTTCTTT
>NA|TRBJ2-3|NA|13|TRBV30
CAWSRGATDTQYF
TGTGCCTGGTCAAGGGGCGCCACAGATACGCAGTATTTT
>NA|TRBJ2-1|NA|15|TRBV7-7
CASSLGGLGDNEQFF
TGTGCTAGCAGCTTAGGCGGACTTGGAGACAATGAGCAGTTCTTC
>NA|TRBJ2-5|NA|21|TRBV9
CASSVVGGPARGITDQETQYF
TGTGCCAGCAGCGTAGTTGGGGGACCGGCCCGGGGGATAACAGACCAAGAGACCCAGTACTTC
>NA|TRBJ1-3|TRBD1|14|TRBV4-1
CASASTGSGNTIYF
TGCGCCAGCGCCTCGACAGGGTCAGGAAACACCATATATTTT
>NA|TRBJ2-7|NA|14|TRBV27
CASSFIPGAYEQYF
TGTGCCAGCAGTTTTATCCCCGGGGCCTACGAGCAGTACTTC
>NA|TRBJ1-2|NA|13|TRBV5-1
CASSTSPQSNYTF
TGCGCCAGCAGTACGAGCCCTCAAAGCAACTACACCTTC
>NA|TRBJ2-3|NA|13|TRBV5-1
CASNDRSTDTQYF
TGCGCCAGCAATGACAGGTCTACAGATACGCAGTATTTT
>few|TRBJ1-6|TRBD1|13|TRBV28
CASSGTEESPLHF
TGTGCCAGCAGTGGGACAGAGGAGTCACCCCTCCACTTT
>once|TRBJ2-5|NA|13|TRBV9
CASSVGERETQYF
TGTGCCAGCAGCGTAGGAGAGCGTGAGACCCAGTACTTC
>NA|TRBJ2-2|TRBD1|15|TRBV7-2
CASTRDRGDTGELFF
TGTGCCAGCACTCGGGACAGGGGGGACACCGGGGAGCTGTTTTTT
>few|TRBJ2-3|TRBD1|15|TRBV19
CASSSGTEGIDTQYF
TGTGCCAGTAGTTCCGGGACAGAAGGTATAGATACGCAGTATTTT
>NA|TRBJ1-1|TRBD1|14|TRBV29-1
CSVEVNRGNTEAFF
TGCAGCGTTGAAGTGAACAGGGGGAACACTGAAGCTTTCTTT
>NA|TRBJ1-1|NA|13|TRBV7-9
CASRPTGNTEAFF
TGTGCCAGCAGGCCCACAGGGAACACTGAAGCTTTCTTT